This note documents a single T cell receptor (beta chain) sequence. Its antigen remains unidentified. The time point denotes: week 5, during vaccination. Topical imiquimod accompanied each vaccine dose, which consisted of 300 ug of mutant IDH1 20-mer peptide. These data belong to a study of a mutant IDH1 vaccine in newly diagnosed glioma. Overall study: Treated patients, roughly 60% male and about 38% female, averaged approximately 40 years of age.

The germline CDR1 and CDR2 sequences are MDHEN and SYDVKM. This CDR3 is 15 amino acids long. With V trimmed by 5 bases and J by 2 bases, 8 bases remained unmatched. Using immunoSEQ multiplex PCR, the repertoire was profiled, and TCRdb retains in-frame clones only, with some absent. The repertoire holds approximately 80,000 clones, with about 91% as singletons. This specimen was PBMCs, taken from a glioma patient whose treatment included an IDH1 peptide vaccine. The J gene is TRBJ1-1, the V gene TRBV28; TRBD1 agrees at 7 bases. The source of this sequence is a woman between 50 and 59 years old with glioma. CDR3 in amino acids: CASSPLTGSNTEAFF. CDR3 in DNA: TGTGCCAGCAGTCCGTTGACAGGGAGTAACACTGAAGCTTTCTTT.